This entry describes one T cell receptor beta chain. The antigen remains undetermined. Relative to the germline gene, one junction end is altered; a read error may explain this. Missing from this donor's record is the CMV serostatus. The V gene's germline CDR1 is MNHEY and CDR2 SMNVEV (reference sequence). CDR3 length: 15 residues. The data originate from a study of cytomegalovirus exposure and HLA in healthy donors. Whole-study findings and limits: Previous analysis showed most TCR beta V segments were productive about 90% or about 30% of the time. In vitro assays verified that three CMV-associated chains recognized CMV antigens specifically. A likely sequencing artifact accounted for one observed cluster of highly shared sequence variants.

PCR involved 60 Vbeta and 13 Jbeta primers. TCRdb's copy holds only in-frame clones and misses some; the assay was immunoSEQ multiplex PCR. The table lists some 130,000 clones, around three quarters of them singletons, with more than 4.5% in the top ten. The specimen was PBMCs. The TCR sequence derives from a man aged 25-45 years in good health. The chain combines TRBV27 with TRBJ1-2; a weak D match, TRBD1 (6 bases). The CDR3 is CAGSLGLGQPYGYTF. The CDR3 region has the DNA TGTGCCGGCAGTTTGGGCCTCGGACAGCCCTATGGCTACACCTTC.